Listed here are 5 T cell receptor beta chains from one sample, sequenced in a study of cytomegalovirus exposure and HLA in healthy donors (dated by TCRdb to the late 2010s). The receptor library was made with the immunoSEQ multiplex PCR assay. Imported from immuneACCESS, the table was reduced by TCRdb to in-frame sequences with V and J called. These copies leave out some clones; in studies compared against another copy, an unresolved V gene accounts for under half, and the cause of the remainder is not known. This sample is represented by about 130,000 clones; 95% to 96% of them were singletons. 1.7% of the sample goes to the ten largest clones. Sequencing used PBMCs. The receptors shown here come from a man aged 18 to 30 in good health and CMV-seronegative.

This rearrangement joins TRBV28 to TRBJ1-3, with D possibly matching TRBD1 (6 bases). The ends were cut back, 6 bases at V and 0 bases at J, with 18 bases in the middle. The CDR3 is 17 residues long. CDR1 and CDR2 from the germline V gene are MDHEN and SYDVKM. The CDR3 here is CASRGGAAGRSGNTIYF. The CDR3 region has the DNA TGTGCCAGCAGAGGGGGGGCGGCGGGTCGCTCTGGAAACACCATATATTTT.

The J gene is TRBJ2-2, the V gene TRBV29-1; 9 nucleotides agree with TRBD1. The V segment lost 6 bases and the J segment 1 base; nucleotides outside the gene matches: 6. Germline assignment: CDR1 SQVTM and CDR2 ANQGSEA. This CDR3 has 15 amino acids. Here the CDR3 DNA reads TGCAGCGTCGTTACAGGGGGCCGGAACACCGGGGAGCTGTTTTTT. This codes for CSVVTGGRNTGELFF.

The V and J genes are TRBV28 and TRBJ1-2; D remains ambiguous. The V gene lost 1 base and the J gene lost 0 bases, with 15 bases spanning the gap. CDR1 and CDR2 from the germline V gene are MDHEN and SYDVKM. The CDR3 has 17 amino acids. CDR3 in amino acids: CASSLYGANPSNYGYTF. The CDR3 nucleotides are TGTGCCAGCAGTTTATACGGAGCGAACCCATCTAACTATGGCTACACCTTC.

V gene TRBV11-2 combines with J gene TRBJ2-7; D is perhaps TRBD2 (6 bases). The CDR3 totals 15 residues. V was clipped by 4 bases and J by 0 bases, with 13 bases between them. The germline V gene encodes CDR1 SGHAT and CDR2 FQNNGV. In DNA, the CDR3 is TGTGCCAGCAGCTCAGCTAGCGCGAGCTCCTACGAGCAGTACTTC. Protein sequence: CASSSASASSYEQYF.

The genes are TRBV6-1 and TRBJ2-4; the match to TRBD1 covers 7 bases. The germline V gene has CDR1 MNHNS and CDR2 SASEGT. The trim removed 5 bases at V and 7 bases at J, leaving 8 bases unmatched. This CDR3 contains 14 residues. CDR3 DNA sequence: TGTGCCAGCAGTACCGGGACAGATGGGAACATTCAGTACTTC. As protein: CASSTGTDGNIQYF.